These 21 T cell receptor beta chains share one sample of origin, sequenced in a study of OX40 agonist ivuxolimab in advanced cancers. Clones were sequenced by immunoSEQ multiplex PCR, and TCRdb holds only the in-frame ones, with some missing. The profile shows under 65,000 clones, around 90% of them singletons. The sequences come from CD4+ or CD8+ T cells sorted from blood, collected in a trial of the OX40 agonist ivuxolimab. These receptors originate from an adult with an advanced solid tumor such as melanoma, head and neck, liver or kidney cancer.

This clone was counted between two and nine times. The chain couples TRBV7-2 to TRBJ1-3; 8 bases line up with TRBD1. J was trimmed by 3 bases and V by 0 bases; bases with no gene match: 16. Germline V gene sequence: CDR1 SGHTA, CDR2 FQGNSA. This CDR3 spans 20 amino acids. DNA for the CDR3: TGTGCCAGCAGCTTAGCCCACAGGGGGATTCCCTCCTTGGGTGGAAACACCATATATTTT. Protein product: CASSLAHRGIPSLGGNTIYF.

CDR3 sequence: CASSSGFSNQPQHF. DNA for the CDR3: TGTGCCAGCAGTTCAGGGTTTAGCAATCAGCCCCAGCATTTT. This rearrangement joins TRBV28 to TRBJ1-5; a possible D gene is TRBD1 (5 bases). The germline V gene has CDR1 MDHEN and CDR2 SYDVKM. The CDR3 consists of 14 residues. Trimming stripped 4 bases from V and 0 bases from J, with 7 bases between.

J is TRBJ2-1 and V is TRBV7-9, with a possible D match to TRBD2 (6 bases). V gave up 0 bases and J gave up 6 bases, with 6 bases separating them. Germline V CDR1 and CDR2: SEHNR, FQNEAQ (reference sequence). The CDR3 covers 13 residues. The CDR3 reads CASSLAGLNEQFF. The CDR3 bases are TGTGCCAGCAGCTTAGCGGGACTCAATGAGCAGTTCTTC.

The chain recombines TRBV19 with TRBJ2-7; D ambiguous. The CDR3 length is 13 residues. V was clipped by 4 bases and J by 5 bases, with 12 bases between them. Germline V CDR1 and CDR2: LNHDA, SQIVND (reference sequence). This CDR3 is CASSRVAGDEQYF. The CDR3 DNA follows: TGTGCCAGTAGTAGGGTAGCCGGAGACGAGCAGTACTTC.

This chain joins TRBV7-9 and TRBJ1-2; a possible D gene is TRBD1 (6 bases). Per the germline V gene, CDR1 is SEHNR and CDR2 is FQNEAQ (reference sequence). Trimming stripped 4 bases from V and 5 bases from J, with 20 bases between. The CDR3 contains 16 residues. The CDR3: CASSSRGHSHLYGYTF. In nucleotides, the CDR3 is TGTGCCAGCAGCTCACGGGGACACTCCCACTTATATGGCTACACCTTC.

The chain has TRBV29-1 and TRBJ2-1; TRBD1 matches 9 bases. Trimming cost V 6 bases and J 5 bases; bases outside gene matches: 5. Germline V gene lookup returns CDR1 SQVTM and CDR2 ANQGSEA. The CDR3 extends over 13 amino acids. CDR3 bases: TGCAGCGTCACCCGGGACAGGGACAATGAGCAGTTCTTC. Translation: CSVTRDRDNEQFF.

The rearrangement joins TRBV29-1 to TRBJ2-3; no clear D gene. The CDR3 is made up of 12 amino acids. The V and J ends lost 7 bases and 5 bases respectively, with 13 bases between them. Germline lookup yields CDR1 SQVTM and CDR2 ANQGSEA. CDR3 region: CSDRWARDTQYF. CDR3 DNA: TGCAGCGACCGTTGGGCGCGAGATACGCAGTATTTT.

This clone was observed a single time. V is TRBV10-3 and J is TRBJ1-1; no clear D gene. Looked up from germline, CDR1 is ENHRY and CDR2 is SYGVKD. V dropped 3 bases and J dropped 3 bases, with 8 bases sitting between them. This CDR3 comprises 13 residues. CDR3 in amino acids: CAISDPDDTEAFF. In DNA form, the CDR3 reads TGTGCCATCAGTGACCCGGACGACACTGAAGCTTTCTTT.

In regard to this clone: This same CDR3 is encoded by further DNA sequences in the sample. The J gene is TRBJ2-7, the V gene TRBV10-3; D gene uncertain. CDR3 size: 14 residues. Germline assignment: CDR1 ENHRY and CDR2 SYGVKD. The germline V and J ends were trimmed by 3 bases and 1 base, with 10 bases remaining between them. The CDR3 is CAISDWKSSYEQYF. The CDR3 DNA sequence: TGTGCCATCAGTGATTGGAAGAGTTCCTACGAGCAGTACTTC.

The rearrangement joins TRBV5-4 to TRBJ2-2; D might be TRBD1 or TRBD2, each matching 5 bases. CDR1 and CDR2 from the germline V gene are SGHNT and YYREEE (reference sequence). This CDR3 is built from 17 residues. V lost 4 bases and J lost 4, with 20 bases in between. The CDR3, as DNA: TGTGCCAGCAGCGGTGCTTTGTGGGGCGCGGGCACCGGGGAGCTGTTTTTT. Translated: CASSGALWGAGTGELFF.

The rearrangement joins TRBV19 to TRBJ2-5, with D perhaps matching TRBD1 or TRBD2 (6 bases each). Germline loops: CDR1 LNHDA, CDR2 SQIVND (reference sequence). V lost 3 bases to trimming and J lost 5 bases, with 10 bases between them. The CDR3 spans 13 residues. In DNA form, the CDR3 reads TGTGCCAGTAGTATCGGGGGCCGGGAGACCCAGTACTTC. This translates into CASSIGGRETQYF.

The chain is built from TRBV27 and TRBJ2-2, with a tentative D call TRBD2 (6 bases). V shed 5 bases and J shed 1 base, with 11 bases lying between them. The germline V gene has CDR1 MNHEY and CDR2 SMNVEV (reference sequence). The CDR3 has 15 residues. CDR3 region: CASSVEGGNTGELFF. The CDR3 DNA sequence: TGTGCCAGCAGTGTTGAGGGAGGGAACACCGGGGAGCTGTTTTTT.

The chain carries TRBV19 and TRBJ2-1, with D possibly TRBD2 on 5 matching bases. The germline V gene has CDR1 LNHDA and CDR2 SQIVND (reference sequence). The CDR3 has 15 amino acids. Trimming cost V 5 bases and J 4 bases, with 15 bases left between them. The CDR3 DNA reads TGTGCCAGTAGTCTCGGGGAACGGGGTTACAATGAGCAGTTCTTC. Its protein product is CASSLGERGYNEQFF. Complete variable domain (other parts from reference TRBV19 and TRBJ2-1): DGGITQSPKYLFRKEGQNVTLSCEQNLNHDAMYWYRQDPGQGLRLIYYSQIVNDFQKGDIAEGYSVSREKKESFPLTVTSAQKNPTAFYLCASSLGERGYNEQFFGPGTRLTVL.

V and J are TRBV28 and TRBJ2-6; 9 bases match TRBD2. The CDR3 is 18 residues long. J gave up 1 base and V 2 bases, and 6 bases lay outside the gene matches. The germline CDR1 and CDR2 sequences are MDHEN and SYDVKM. CDR3 sequence reads: CASSLGAGGPSGANVLTF. CDR3 DNA sequence: TGTGCCAGCAGTTTAGGGGCGGGAGGGCCGTCTGGGGCCAACGTCCTGACTTTC.

The chain carries TRBV11-2 and TRBJ2-3; D not certain. CDR3 length: 12 amino acids. The V and J ends lost 4 bases and 6 bases respectively, with 8 bases between them. Looked up from germline, CDR1 is SGHAT and CDR2 is FQNNGV. CDR3 sequence reads: CASSSLQDTQYF. For the CDR3, the DNA is TGTGCCAGCAGCTCGCTTCAGGATACGCAGTATTTT.

The chain carries TRBV28 and TRBJ2-5; D not resolved. The germline V and J ends were trimmed by 7 bases and 1 base, with 10 bases remaining between them. The germline V gene has CDR1 MDHEN and CDR2 SYDVKM. This CDR3 is built from 13 residues. As DNA, the CDR3 is TGTGCCAGCATTGGGCGGATCCAAGAGACCCAGTACTTC. Translated, it gives CASIGRIQETQYF.

The V gene is TRBV9, the J gene TRBJ2-2; 8 bases fit TRBD2. With 2 bases clipped from V and 7 bases from J, the junction kept 10 bases outside the gene matches. CDR1 and CDR2 (germline): SGDLS, YYNGEE. The CDR3 runs 16 residues. The CDR3 nucleotides are TGTGCCAGCAGCGTTAGAGCGGGAGAGGCTAACGGGGAGCTGTTTTTT. Its protein is CASSVRAGEANGELFF.

V and J are TRBV15 and TRBJ2-7, with 7 bases lining up with TRBD1. The CDR3 runs to 16 residues. CDR1 is LNHNV, CDR2 YYDKDF, per germline (reference sequence). V was clipped by 0 bases and J by 9 bases; unmatched bases: 14. In DNA, the CDR3 is TGTGCCACCAGCAGAGATTTCCCGCCGGGGCCAGGGGGGCAGTACTTC. Translated, it gives CATSRDFPPGPGGQYF.

The chain has TRBV5-5 and TRBJ1-3, with TRBD1 identical over 10 bases. Germline-derived CDR1 and CDR2 are SGHKS and YYEKEE (reference sequence). The CDR3 totals 16 residues. J gave up 3 bases and V 4 bases, and 7 bases lay outside the gene matches. The CDR3 nucleotides are TGTGCCAGCAGCATATCCGGGACAGGGGATGGAAACACCATATATTTT. Residues: CASSISGTGDGNTIYF.

J is TRBJ2-3 and V is TRBV29-1; 9 bases line up with TRBD2. The junction had 21 bases not matched to a gene; V was cut back by 6 bases and J by 2 bases. The CDR3 is 19 residues long. The germline V gene encodes CDR1 SQVTM and CDR2 ANQGSEA. CDR3 region: CSVHLTGSGRVTVTDTQYF. The CDR3 DNA sequence: TGCAGCGTCCACCTCACCGGTAGCGGGAGAGTCACGGTCACAGATACGCAGTATTTT.

The chain combines TRBV2 with TRBJ2-7; 10 nucleotides line up with TRBD1. Per germline, CDR1 SNHLY and CDR2 FYNNEI. The CDR3 sequence is 13 residues long. Trimming removed 7 bases from V and 5 bases from J; junction bases left unmatched: 5. The CDR3 region has the DNA TGTGCCAGCAACCCCGGGACAGGGGACGAGCAGTACTTC. This encodes CASNPGTGDEQYF.